These 30 T cell receptor beta chains share one sample of origin, sequenced in a study of T cell changes during pregnancy in multiple sclerosis. Here immunoSEQ multiplex PCR was the method, and the copy in TCRdb shows in-frame clones only, minus some. This repertoire shows about 40,000 clones, nearly 90% found once; its top ten account for 0.45% to 0.6%. The sample was CD4+ T cells from peripheral blood mononuclear cells, taken in the first trimester of pregnancy. The origin of the receptors is a female donor with multiple sclerosis, enrolled in a pregnancy study.

This clone has only one observation. The chain is built from TRBV7-9 and TRBJ2-5; 14 positions agree with TRBD2. Germline V gene sequence: CDR1 SEHNR, CDR2 FQNEAQ (reference sequence). The CDR3 length is 16 residues. The junction had 6 bases not matched to a gene; V was cut back by 5 bases and J by 4 bases. CDR3 DNA: TGTGCCAGCAGCCCAGGACTAGCGGGAGGAGGAGAGACCCAGTACTTC. It yields the protein CASSPGLAGGGETQYF.

The rearrangement links TRBV15 to TRBJ2-1, with D unresolved. This CDR3 has 14 amino acids. V lost 1 base to trimming and J lost 5 bases, with 9 bases between them. Germline V gives CDR1 LNHNV, CDR2 YYDKDF (reference sequence). CDR3 loop: CATSRGQENNEQFF. The CDR3 DNA reads TGTGCCACCAGCAGAGGTCAGGAAAACAATGAGCAGTTCTTC.

V is TRBV4-3 and J is TRBJ2-7; TRBD2 aligns across 8 bases. The junction had 5 bases not matched to a gene; V was cut back by 0 bases and J by 7 bases. Per the germline V gene, CDR1 is LGHNA and CDR2 is YSLEER. The CDR3 contains 14 residues. CDR3 amino acids: CASSQDGRGEEQYF. In nucleotides, the CDR3 is TGCGCCAGCAGCCAAGACGGGAGGGGGGAGGAGCAGTACTTC.

The chain recombines TRBV6-1 with TRBJ2-3, with TRBD2 matching 10 bases. The CDR3 sequence is 15 residues long. Germline CDR1 and CDR2: MNHNS and SASEGT. V shed 7 bases and J 3 bases; nucleotides not matched to a gene: 7. The CDR3 reads CASIQRGGQTDTQYF. The CDR3 nucleotides are TGTGCCAGCATCCAGCGGGGGGGCCAAACAGATACGCAGTATTTT.

In this sample, this clone turned up a few times. The chain recombines TRBV28 with TRBJ2-7, with 13 bases identical to TRBD2. The CDR3 consists of 16 residues. Germline V gene data show CDR1 as MDHEN and CDR2 as SYDVKM. V dropped 6 bases and J dropped 6; count of bases not matched to a gene: 11. CDR3 sequence reads: CASSPGLAGVLSEQYF. CDR3 in DNA: TGTGCCAGCAGCCCCGGACTAGCGGGGGTCTTGTCCGAGCAGTACTTC.

This chain joins TRBV30 and TRBJ1-2; no clear D. CDR3 length equals 13 residues. The germline CDR1 and CDR2 sequences are GTSNPN and SVGIG (reference sequence). The V end lost 4 bases, the J end lost 4 bases, and 13 bases lay between the germline ends. The CDR3 reads CAWMGAAAYGYTF. The CDR3 coding sequence is TGTGCCTGGATGGGAGCGGCAGCCTATGGCTACACCTTC.

V and J are TRBV27 and TRBJ2-7; D is perhaps TRBD2 (5 bases). The CDR3 is 17 amino acids. V gave up 0 bases and J gave up 3 bases, with 18 bases separating them. Germline assignment: CDR1 MNHEY and CDR2 SMNVEV (reference sequence). CDR3 region: CASSLSAPTRSGYEQYF. CDR3 coding DNA: TGTGCCAGCAGTTTATCGGCCCCTACTAGATCGGGCTACGAGCAGTACTTC.

This rearrangement joins TRBV4-3 to TRBJ2-3, with D possibly being TRBD2 (5 bases). CDR1 LGHNA and CDR2 YSLEER come from the germline V gene. V lost 0 bases, J lost 4 bases, and 11 bases lay in between. The CDR3 is 15 amino acids. The CDR3 is CASSQERRSADTQYF. The CDR3 DNA is TGCGCCAGCAGCCAAGAGCGACGTAGCGCAGATACGCAGTATTTT.

This clone was observed a few times. This chain uses TRBV19 with TRBJ2-2, with D possibly being TRBD2 (6 bases). V lost 6 bases to trimming and J lost 6 bases, with 11 bases between them. The CDR3 sequence is 13 residues long. Germline-derived CDR1 and CDR2 are LNHDA and SQIVND (reference sequence). The chain's CDR3 is CASRAEGSGELFF. CDR3 in DNA: TGTGCCAGTAGGGCGGAGGGTTCCGGGGAGCTGTTTTTT.

This chain joins TRBV15 and TRBJ2-5; TRBD2 agrees at 9 bases. The ends lost 1 base at V and 3 bases at J; junction bases unmatched: 6. In germline, CDR1 is LNHNV, CDR2 YYDKDF (reference sequence). This CDR3 comprises 16 residues. The CDR3 region has the DNA TGTGCCACCAGCAGAGGTTTTGCTAGCGGGGAAGAGACCCAGTACTTC. Amino acids: CATSRGFASGEETQYF.

The CDR3 is CASSLVPGKAEAFF. Written as DNA, the CDR3 is TGCGCCAGCAGCTTGGTCCCCGGGAAGGCTGAAGCTTTCTTT. V gene TRBV5-1 combines with J gene TRBJ1-1; D remains ambiguous. The V and J ends lost 0 bases and 6 bases respectively, with 12 bases between them. The CDR3 consists of 14 residues. In germline, CDR1 is SGHRS, CDR2 YFSETQ.

The chain couples TRBV15 to TRBJ2-1; 14 nucleotides line up with TRBD2. CDR1 is LNHNV and CDR2 is YYDKDF in the germline V gene (reference sequence). This CDR3 has 16 amino acids. J lost 9 bases, V lost 1 base, and 5 bases had no gene match. The CDR3 DNA reads TGTGCCACCAGCAGAGGGGGACTAGCGGGAGAGGGTGAGCAGTTCTTC. Translated, it gives CATSRGGLAGEGEQFF.

The chain links TRBV2 to TRBJ2-3; TRBD2 matches 8 bases. From germline, CDR1 is SNHLY and CDR2 FYNNEI. The length of the CDR3 is 14 residues. J gave up 4 bases and V 3 bases, and 3 bases lay outside the gene matches. CDR3: CASSEVAGSDTQYF. CDR3 in DNA: TGTGCCAGCAGTGAGGTAGCGGGGTCAGATACGCAGTATTTT.

The J gene is TRBJ1-2, the V gene TRBV19; 7 bases fit TRBD1. The CDR3 length is 13 residues. From germline, CDR1 is LNHDA and CDR2 SQIVND (reference sequence). Trimming took 7 bases from V and 0 from J; bases not matched to a gene: 2. CDR3 coding DNA: TGTGCCAGTACCAGGGGGGCTAACTATGGCTACACCTTC. It codes for CASTRGANYGYTF.

The V gene is TRBV20-1, the J gene TRBJ1-1; 7 bases are shared with TRBD1. Per germline, CDR1 DFQATT and CDR2 SNEGSKA (reference sequence). There are 10 residues in the CDR3. The V gene end was trimmed by 3 bases and the J gene end by 8 bases; junction bases not matched to a gene: 0. The CDR3 coding sequence is TGCAGTGCTAGGGACAGGGAAGCTTTCTTT. Its translation is CSARDREAFF.

The chain joins TRBV11-2 to TRBJ2-7; 7 nucleotides agree with TRBD2. This CDR3 contains 15 residues. Germline trimming cut 0 bases from V and 4 bases from J; bases unmatched to any gene: 6. Germline CDR1 is SGHAT and CDR2 is FQNNGV. CDR3 region: CASSLDGLVGYEQYF. The CDR3 DNA reads as TGTGCCAGCAGCTTAGATGGACTAGTCGGGTACGAGCAGTACTTC.

This sequence joins TRBV9 and TRBJ2-3; the match to TRBD2 covers 8 bases. The CDR3 runs to 17 residues. Germline V gene lookup returns CDR1 SGDLS and CDR2 YYNGEE. J gave up 2 bases and V 0 bases, and 8 bases lay outside the gene matches. The CDR3 nucleotides are TGTGCCAGCAGCGTAGGGCTAGCGGGCCTCGACACAGATACGCAGTATTTT. Amino acid sequence: CASSVGLAGLDTDTQYF.

The rearrangement uses TRBV19 and TRBJ2-1; 9 positions match TRBD2. Unmatched junction bases numbered 11, after V lost 7 bases and J lost 7 bases. Germline V gene data show CDR1 as LNHDA and CDR2 as SQIVND (reference sequence). The length of the CDR3 is 15 residues. CDR3 in amino acids: CASTSLGAGGNEQFF. The CDR3 DNA sequence: TGTGCCAGTACCTCCCTAGGAGCGGGAGGAAATGAGCAGTTCTTC. Full variable domain (outside the CDR3, taken from reference TRBV19 and TRBJ2-1): DGGITQSPKYLFRKEGQNVTLSCEQNLNHDAMYWYRQDPGQGLRLIYYSQIVNDFQKGDIAEGYSVSREKKESFPLTVTSAQKNPTAFYLCASTSLGAGGNEQFFGPGTRLTVL.

The genes are TRBV5-1 and TRBJ2-3; D might be TRBD2 (6 bases). Trimming shortened V by 2 bases and J by 1 base, and 8 bases separated the two germline ends. Germline V gives CDR1 SGHRS, CDR2 YFSETQ. CDR3 size: 14 residues. The CDR3 loop is CASSLQRGTDTQYF. In DNA, the CDR3 is TGCGCCAGCAGCTTACAGCGGGGCACAGATACGCAGTATTTT. The variable domain in full, completed from reference TRBV5-1 and TRBJ2-3, reads KAGVTQTPRYLIKTRGQQVTLSCSPISGHRSVSWYQQTPGQGLQFLFEYFSETQRNKGNFPGRFSGRQFSNSRSEMNVSTLELGDSALYLCASSLQRGTDTQYFGPGTRLTVL.

The chain combines TRBV27 with TRBJ2-7; TRBD2 aligns across 9 bases. With V trimmed by 6 bases and J by 1 base, 7 bases remained unmatched. Germline values: CDR1 MNHEY, CDR2 SMNVEV (reference sequence). The CDR3 is made up of 15 amino acids. The CDR3 reads CASRTIAGVSYEQYF. DNA of the CDR3: TGTGCCAGCAGGACCATAGCGGGAGTGTCCTACGAGCAGTACTTC.

V gene TRBV6-1 combines with J gene TRBJ1-2; the D is unclear. The length of the CDR3 is 11 residues. Germline assignment: CDR1 MNHNS and CDR2 SASEGT. Trimming shortened V by 6 bases and J by 5 bases, and 7 bases separated the two germline ends. CDR3 nucleotides: TGTGCCAGCAGACGGGATTATGGCTACACCTTC. Residues: CASRRDYGYTF.

J is TRBJ1-1 and V is TRBV6-5; D remains ambiguous. CDR3 size: 13 residues. V lost 11 bases, J lost 2 bases, and 15 bases lay in between. Germline V lookup: CDR1 MNHEY, CDR2 SVGAGI. CDR3: CASRRVDNTEAFF. Here the CDR3 DNA reads TGTGCCTCTAGGCGGGTAGATAACACTGAAGCTTTCTTT.

This clone appeared once. This chain connects TRBV6-5 to TRBJ1-1; D is uncertain. V shed 2 bases and J shed 0 bases, with 7 bases lying between them. This CDR3 spans 14 amino acids. Germline CDR1 and CDR2: MNHEY and SVGAGI. For the CDR3, the DNA is TGTGCCAGCAGTTACGAGGGTATGAACACTGAAGCTTTCTTT. Translated, it gives CASSYEGMNTEAFF.

V gene TRBV30 combines with J gene TRBJ1-2; TRBD1 aligns across 7 bases. The CDR3 covers 14 residues. The ends lost 0 bases at V and 2 bases at J; junction bases unmatched: 3. Germline V lookup: CDR1 GTSNPN, CDR2 SVGIG (reference sequence). The CDR3 is CAWSVRRGNYGYTF. In DNA form, the CDR3 reads TGTGCCTGGAGTGTACGCAGGGGGAACTATGGCTACACCTTC. Using reference TRBV30 and TRBJ1-2 for the parts outside the CDR3, the full variable domain is SQTIHQWPATLVQPVGSPLSLECTVEGTSNPNLYWYRQAAGRGLQLLFYSVGIGQISSEVPQNLSASRPQDRQFILSSKKLLLSDSGFYLCAWSVRRGNYGYTFGSGTRLTVV.

This chain uses TRBV7-8 with TRBJ1-1; TRBD1 might be the D (5 bases). With 4 bases removed from V and 5 bases from J, the gap between germline ends came to 17 bases. CDR1 SGHVS and CDR2 FQNEAQ come from the germline V gene. The CDR3 length is 15 residues. CDR3 residues: CASSSAPGGKTEAFF. DNA for the CDR3: TGTGCCAGCAGCTCAGCCCCGGGGGGGAAAACTGAAGCTTTCTTT.

The gene calls are TRBV7-8 and TRBJ2-2; perhaps TRBD1 as D (5 bases). V was trimmed by 7 bases and J by 7 bases, leaving 13 bases between them. Germline values: CDR1 SGHVS, CDR2 FQNEAQ. This CDR3 contains 13 residues. CDR3 nucleotides: TGTGCCAGCAACTTCAGGGTGAGCGGGGAGCTGTTTTTT. Amino acid sequence: CASNFRVSGELFF.

J is TRBJ1-4 and V is TRBV6-5; a weak D match, TRBD1 (6 bases). The CDR3 is 15 amino acids. V was shortened by 0 bases and J by 5 bases, with 10 bases between the two germline ends. The germline V gene has CDR1 MNHEY and CDR2 SVGAGI. CDR3 in DNA: TGTGCCAGCAGTTACTCGGTGAGGGGGAATGAAAAACTGTTTTTT. The encoded protein is CASSYSVRGNEKLFF.

V is TRBV7-2 and J is TRBJ1-2, with D unresolved. The CDR3 is 13 residues long. V was clipped by 8 bases and J by 4 bases, with 14 bases between them. Per the germline V gene, CDR1 is SGHTA and CDR2 is FQGNSA. In nucleotides, the CDR3 is TGTGCCAGCCTTAATCGGGAAGGCTATGGCTACACCTTC. This translates into CASLNREGYGYTF.

This chain connects TRBV6-5 to TRBJ1-6, with 8 bases aligning to TRBD1. CDR3 length: 15 amino acids. The trim removed 2 bases at V and 9 bases at J, leaving 6 bases unmatched. Germline CDR1 is MNHEY and CDR2 is SVGAGI. The CDR3 DNA reads TGTGCCAGCAGTTACAATGGACAGGGAGGTTCACCCCTCCACTTT. Its translation: CASSYNGQGGSPLHF.

This clone has just one count. The CDR3 protein is CASLKQGPPYGYTF. The DNA of the CDR3 is TGTGCCAGCTTGAAACAGGGGCCTCCGTATGGCTACACCTTC. The chain is built from TRBV18 and TRBJ1-2, with TRBD1 identical over 7 bases. Trimming removed 7 bases from V and 5 bases from J; junction bases left unmatched: 10. Germline lookup yields CDR1 KGHSH and CDR2 LQKENI. CDR3 length: 14 amino acids.